The entry below describes one TCR beta chain. The antigen remains unidentified. Sequencing used immunoSEQ multiplex PCR; TCRdb keeps in-frame clones, though not all of them. The profile shows approximately 940,000 clones, approximately 76% of them singletons. This CDR3 comprises 14 residues. V was trimmed by 5 bases and J by 4 bases, leaving 14 bases between them. Germline V gene lookup returns CDR1 SGHTA and CDR2 FQGNSA. The data are from a study of shared clonotypes between healthy human individuals. Whole-study results and caveats: Genetic and exposure-history diversity was limited by the few donors.

The gene calls are TRBV7-2 and TRBJ1-2; no reliable D call. The origin of this receptor is a man between 18 and 35 years old in good health. Sequencing input: memory CD4+ T cells sorted from blood. Subset noted: CD45RA-negative fraction. CDR3 sequence reads: CASSPRTDGYGYTF. CDR3 bases: TGTGCCAGCAGCCCCCGGACGGATGGCTATGGCTACACCTTC.